This entry lists 14 T cell receptor beta chains sequenced from one sample in a study of regulatory T cells in long-lasting Graves disease. Sample time point: newly diagnosed GD, antithyroid drugs for less than 3 months. RNA isolated from PBMCs was used to make the TCR library. Arm-PCR of CDR3 regions and iRepertoire HTBI primers were used to build TCR beta libraries. TCRdb processed the multiplex PCR reads anew with MiXCR; each CDR3 protein has one entry. The sample comprises 360,000 or so distinct CDR3 sequences, around 15% of which are singletons, and just over 20% rests with the top ten. Another study also made use of these data, one on T cells in Graves' hyperthyroidism and ophthalmopathy.

The sequences come from peripheral blood mononuclear cells (PBMCs), collected at new diagnosis, from a patient treated with antithyroid drugs. The origin of the receptors is a woman between 18 and 30 years old with Graves disease.

This clonotype showed up just a few times. The V call is TRBV12-3 or TRBV12-4, the J call TRBJ1-1; possible D gene TRBD1, 6 bases. This CDR3 comprises 14 residues. V was clipped by 1 base and J by 1 base, with 7 bases between them. CDR3 nucleotide sequence: TGTGCCAGCAGTTTAGTACAGGGGAACACTGAAGCTTTCTTT. It translates to CASSLVQGNTEAFF.

The V gene is TRBV30, the J gene TRBJ1-6, with D tentatively TRBD1 (5 bases). This CDR3 region has 13 residues. V was clipped by 2 bases and J by 10 bases, with 12 bases between them. Germline lookup yields CDR1 GTSNPN and CDR2 SVGIG (reference sequence). CDR3 coding DNA: TGTGCCTGGAGTCAGGGAACAGGCTCACCCCTCCACTTT. It translates to CAWSQGTGSPLHF.

This clonotype was detected a few times. The chain combines TRBV4-1 with TRBJ2-7; 8 bases are shared with TRBD1. Per germline, CDR1 MGHRA and CDR2 YSYEKL. V was clipped by 1 base and J by 4 bases; unmatched bases: 12. The CDR3 runs 17 residues. The CDR3 protein is CASSQAARDRKKYEQYF. CDR3 nucleotide sequence: TGCGCCAGCAGCCAAGCAGCCCGGGACAGGAAAAAGTACGAGCAGTACTTC.

Details on this clonotype: A single base separates this from a much larger clone, so it may be a read error. The conserved final phenylalanine or tryptophan is absent from the CDR3, which likely points to a read error. V is TRBV3-1 and J is TRBJ1-1; tentative D call: TRBD1 (5 bases). Germline V gene lookup returns CDR1 LGHDT and CDR2 YNNKEL (reference sequence). There are 17 residues in the CDR3. V lost 0 bases to trimming and J lost 4 bases, with 18 bases between them. CDR3 nucleotides: TGTGCCAGCAGCCAAGACACCCGGAGGGGCGAGATCACTGAAGCTTTCTCT. It encodes CASSQDTRRGEITEAFS.

Many counts were recorded for this clonotype. The rearrangement links TRBV28 to TRBJ2-7, with D perhaps TRBD2 (6 bases). This CDR3 has 15 amino acids. CDR1 and CDR2 (germline): MDHEN, SYDVKM. The V end lost 2 bases, the J end lost 0 bases, and 11 bases lay between the germline ends. The CDR3 region is CASSLTGLSSYEQYF. The DNA of the CDR3 is TGTGCCAGCAGTTTAACGGGACTGAGCTCCTACGAGCAGTACTTC.

This clonotype turned up a few times. One junction end does not reproduce the germline sequence, and a read error may be involved. The genes are TRBV11-2 and TRBJ1-4; weak D call: TRBD1 (5 bases). Germline CDR1 reads SGHAT; CDR2 reads FQNNGV. This CDR3 is built from 15 residues. The CDR3 spells CASSYSQGSNEELFF. The CDR3 DNA reads TGTGCCAGCAGCTACTCTCAGGGTTCTAATGAAGAACTGTTTTTT.

This clonotype appeared a few times. This chain connects TRBV7-9 to TRBJ1-4, with unresolved D. Germline V gives CDR1 SEHNR, CDR2 FQNEAQ (reference sequence). Between the trimmed V and J ends, which lost 8 bases and 7 bases, there was a span of 17 bases. This CDR3 spans 14 amino acids. CDR3 sequence (DNA): TGTGCCAGCTCCCCCCTCTGGTTGGGTGAAAAACTGTTTTTT. It translates to CASSPLWLGEKLFF.

This clonotype turned up a few times. The chain combines TRBV3-1 with TRBJ2-5, with 10 bases aligning to TRBD2. Germline V CDR1 and CDR2: LGHDT, YNNKEL (reference sequence). V was clipped by 4 bases and J by 5 bases; unmatched bases: 10. This CDR3 is built from 16 residues. CDR3 amino acids: CASSPPSGGPRETQYF. DNA for the CDR3: TGTGCCAGCAGCCCGCCTAGCGGGGGCCCTCGGGAGACCCAGTACTTC.

This clonotype was seen more than once but under ten times. The chain couples TRBV7-9 to TRBJ2-4, with D possibly TRBD2 on 5 matching bases. Trimming pared 5 bases from V and 8 bases from J, leaving 16 bases between. CDR1 SEHNR and CDR2 FQNEAQ come from the germline V gene (reference sequence). The CDR3 covers 14 residues. The chain's CDR3 is CASSPSGGFDIQYF. In DNA, the CDR3 is TGTGCCAGCAGCCCAAGCGGTGGATTTGACATTCAGTACTTC.

This clonotype was recorded many times. The rearrangement joins TRBV28 to TRBJ1-2; 9 nucleotides align to TRBD1. CDR1 is MDHEN and CDR2 is SYDVKM in the germline V gene. V gave up 5 bases and J gave up 4 bases; unmatched junction bases: 17. This CDR3 has 18 residues. The CDR3 reads CASSALTPTGGYRYGYTF. CDR3 nucleotides: TGTGCCAGCAGTGCCTTAACCCCTACAGGGGGCTATCGCTATGGCTACACCTTC.

This clonotype showed up many times. As DNA, the CDR3 is TGCGCCAGCAGCCTCACCACAGGGGGCCAAGCTTTCTTT. Residues: CASSLTTGGQAFF. The chain employs TRBV5-1 and TRBJ1-1; the match to TRBD1 covers 9 bases. This CDR3 is built from 13 residues. The germline V gene has CDR1 SGHRS and CDR2 YFSETQ. The trim removed 4 bases at V and 9 bases at J, leaving 7 bases unmatched.

Ten or more counts support this clonotype. The genes are TRBV2 and TRBJ2-7; D possibly corresponds to TRBD1 (7 bases). With 7 bases removed from V and 7 bases from J, the gap between germline ends came to 23 bases. The CDR3 runs to 15 residues. CDR1 and CDR2 (germline): SNHLY, FYNNEI. The CDR3 spells CASNEQGLVGTEQYF. The CDR3, as DNA: TGTGCCAGCAACGAACAGGGGTTGGTGGGGACTGAGCAGTACTTC.

The CDR3 loop reads CASSYSFAGGPGEQFF. The CDR3 DNA is TGTGCCAGCAGTTACTCATTCGCGGGGGGGCCGGGGGAGCAGTTCTTC. The V gene is TRBV6-2 or TRBV6-3, the J gene TRBJ2-1, with TRBD2 matching over 9 bases. Looked up from germline, CDR1 is MNHEY and CDR2 is SVGEGT. J lost 10 bases, V lost 0 bases, and 10 bases had no gene match. The CDR3 spans 16 residues.

The gene calls are TRBV20-1 and TRBJ2-3; D is uncertain. This CDR3 has 13 amino acids. Germline V gives CDR1 DFQATT, CDR2 SNEGSKA (reference sequence). V lost 3 bases and J 2 bases, leaving 9 bases between the germline ends. CDR3 protein: CSARTPVTDTQYF. The DNA for the CDR3 is TGCAGTGCTAGGACCCCCGTCACAGATACGCAGTATTTT.